This T cell receptor (beta chain) comes out of a study of regulatory T cells in long-lasting Graves disease (dated by TCRdb to the early 2020s). With regard to the full study: Persistent Graves' disease meant more than 5 years of antithyroid drug treatment with TSH receptor autoantibodies that stayed positive. A total of some 33 samples were covered by TCR sequencing, comprising some 13 persistent and approximately 20 newly diagnosed Graves' disease patients. Patients with persistent Graves' disease were compared with patients with newly diagnosed Graves' disease using TCR sequencing and RNA sequencing of peripheral blood. In the clinical cohort, patients with persistent Graves' disease had used antithyroid drugs for an average of about 9.3 years. The study was registered as a clinical trial and conducted in China.

Libraries were made using multiplex PCR. The sample was run on an Illumina HiSeq 4000. CDR3 regions were amplified by Arm-PCR with iRepertoire HTBI primers to construct TCR beta libraries. PCR products were gel purified before sequencing. On the study's bioinformatics: Gene usage analysis of CDR3 amino acid clonotypes relied on the approximately 60 TRBV and 13 to 15 TRBJ segments identified across samples. Filtered high-quality paired reads were merged into contigs using COPE and FqMerger. BLAST was used to align contigs to IMGT TRBV, TRBD and TRBJ reference genes, and CDR3 was defined according to IMGT. Clonotypes above 0.1% frequency were classified as highly expanded clones. Shannon entropy was used to measure repertoire diversity, and the Gini coefficient was used to measure V-J evenness. Clonotypes shared by more than one individual were considered public. TCRdb itself trimmed the public reads at Q25 with fastp, ran MiXCR and retained productive beta chains. Duplicate CDR3 protein sequences are folded into a single record with the most common DNA and genes. None of the V and J calls come from the authors' own analysis; TCRdb made them. The sample table shows 250,000 to 300,000 distinct CDR3 sequences, and 20% to 25% are seen once. Of the sample, roughly three fifths falls within the top ten clones.

This clonotype was detected only a few times. There is no known antigen for this receptor. Base quality data are lacking; no much larger clone is found one base away. On the study overall, not on this receptor specifically: The small sample size was acknowledged by the authors as a limitation that may reduce accuracy. Sequencing and analysis were limited to the TCR beta chain. More public clonotypes were shared among persistent patients (approximately 3,000) than among newly diagnosed patients (roughly 1,000). Peripheral blood alone was examined, since thyroid tissue, which constituted the primary lesion, could not be accessed. Preferential use of TRBV28, TRBJ1-2 and TRBJ2-5 was observed in persistent disease, whereas TRBV20-1 and TRBJ2-1 were favored in newly diagnosed disease. Compared with newly diagnosed patients, patients with persistent Graves' disease had lower TCR Shannon entropy and fewer highly expanded clones, which suggests clonal expansion.

The germline V gene yields ENHRY for CDR1 and SYGVKD for CDR2. The V end loses 4 bases and the J end loses 1 base, and a stretch of 16 bases separates them. The CDR3 spans 16 residues, from the cysteine through the phenylalanine. Only the CDR3 DNA stays, 48 bases, in frame from base 1. In the paper's terms, the time point label means: persistent/refractory GD, antithyroid drugs over 5 years with positive TRAb. For both TCR sequencing and RNA sequencing, RNA was extracted from PBMCs using TRIzol. Graves' disease was diagnosed according to American Thyroid Association guidelines. Recruitment of patients was carried out at an endocrinology department in Xi'an, China. Each patient gave around 9.2 milliliters of peripheral blood, collected in an EDTA anticoagulant tube. Ficoll Paque Plus density gradient separation was used to isolate PBMCs, and no further T cell sorting was performed. An Agilent 2100 Bioanalyzer and agarose gel were used to assess RNA quality, and a NanoDrop 2000 was used to measure RNA concentration.

This TCR was recovered from a female donor with Graves disease. The sequencing here drew on peripheral blood mononuclear cells (PBMCs), taken when the disease was refractory, from a patient treated with antithyroid drugs. The sequence is built from TRBV10-3 and TRBJ1-1; no D gene is confidently identified. The CDR3 protein sequence reads: CAISGAPKTPNTEAFF. The bases read TGTGCCATCAGTGGCGCCCCAAAGACACCGAACACTGAAGCTTTCTTT.